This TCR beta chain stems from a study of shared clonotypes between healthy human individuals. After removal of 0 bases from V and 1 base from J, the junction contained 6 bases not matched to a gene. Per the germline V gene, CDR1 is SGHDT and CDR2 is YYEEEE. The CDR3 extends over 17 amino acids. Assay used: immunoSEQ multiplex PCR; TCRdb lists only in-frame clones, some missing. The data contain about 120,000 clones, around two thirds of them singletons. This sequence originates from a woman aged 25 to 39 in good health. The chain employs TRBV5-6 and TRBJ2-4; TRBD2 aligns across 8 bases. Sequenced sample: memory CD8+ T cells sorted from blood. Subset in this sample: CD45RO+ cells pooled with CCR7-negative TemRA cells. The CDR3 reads CASSLGAGARAKNIQYF. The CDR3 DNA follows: TGTGCCAGCAGCTTGGGAGCGGGGGCGCGGGCCAAAAACATTCAGTACTTC.